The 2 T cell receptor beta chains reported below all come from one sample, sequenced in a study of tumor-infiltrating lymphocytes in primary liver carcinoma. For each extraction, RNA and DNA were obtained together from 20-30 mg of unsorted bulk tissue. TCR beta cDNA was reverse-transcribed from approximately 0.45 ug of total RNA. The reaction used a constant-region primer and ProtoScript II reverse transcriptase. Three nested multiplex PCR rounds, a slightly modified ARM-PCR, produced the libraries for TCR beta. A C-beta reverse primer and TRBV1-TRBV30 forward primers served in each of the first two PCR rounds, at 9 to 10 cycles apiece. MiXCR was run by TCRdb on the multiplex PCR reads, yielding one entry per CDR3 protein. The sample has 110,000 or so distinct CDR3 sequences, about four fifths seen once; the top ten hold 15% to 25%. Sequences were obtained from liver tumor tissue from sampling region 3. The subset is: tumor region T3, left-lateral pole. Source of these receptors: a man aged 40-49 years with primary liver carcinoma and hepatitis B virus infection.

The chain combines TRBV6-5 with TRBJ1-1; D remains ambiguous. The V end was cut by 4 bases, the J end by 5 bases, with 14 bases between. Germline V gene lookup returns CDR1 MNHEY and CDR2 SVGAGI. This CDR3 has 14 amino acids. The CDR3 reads CASSSPRWNTEAFF. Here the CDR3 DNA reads TGTGCCAGCAGTTCCCCCCGATGGAATACTGAAGCTTTCTTT.

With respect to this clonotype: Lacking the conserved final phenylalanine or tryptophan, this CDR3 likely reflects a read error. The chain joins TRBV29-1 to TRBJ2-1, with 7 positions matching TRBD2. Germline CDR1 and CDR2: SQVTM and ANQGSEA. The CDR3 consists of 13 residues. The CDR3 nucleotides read TGCAGCGTTGGGGGGGGAGTCACCAATAAGCAGTTCGTC. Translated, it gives CSVGGGVTNKQFV.